The 22 T cell receptor beta chains in this list originate from one sample, sequenced in a study of T cell repertoires in aging, cancer and after chemotherapy. The template was genomic DNA from peripheral blood, not RNA. Rearranged V-D-J TRB sequences were amplified with a mixed TRB-A/B primer pool. From the multiplex PCR reads, TCRdb called clonotypes with MiXCR, one entry per CDR3 protein. Here the sample spans over 6,000 distinct CDR3 sequences, 35% being singletons. The sample consisted of blood. The receptors stem from a human donor in good health.

This clonotype was detected only a few times. V is TRBV7-6 and J is TRBJ2-2; D possibly corresponds to TRBD1 (5 bases). The CDR3 runs to 18 residues. The V end lost 1 base, the J end lost 1 base, and 16 bases lay between the germline ends. Per germline, CDR1 SGHVS and CDR2 FNYEAQ. CDR3 sequence reads: CASSLEYPGFGNTGELFF. CDR3 bases: TGTGCCAGCAGCTTAGAATACCCAGGGTTTGGGAACACCGGGGAGCTGTTTTTT.

This sequence joins TRBV5-1 and TRBJ2-7; D is ambiguous. The CDR3 is 12 amino acids. Germline V gene lookup returns CDR1 SGHRS and CDR2 YFSETQ. Trimming shortened V by 0 bases and J by 5 bases, and 6 bases separated the two germline ends. The CDR3 DNA reads TGCGCCAGCAGCTTGGAACGAAACGAGCAGTACTTC. The encoded protein is CASSLERNEQYF.

The chain carries TRBV12-3 or TRBV12-4 and TRBJ1-1; tentative D call: TRBD1 (5 bases). Trimming left V 5 bases short and J 5 bases short, with 18 bases between. This CDR3 comprises 15 residues. CDR3 in DNA: TGTGCCAGCAGTGAATTGCTGGGGGGGGGGACTGAAGCTTTCTTT. Translating it yields CASSELLGGGTEAFF.

The chain employs TRBV27 and TRBJ1-5; D is uncertain. The CDR3 spans 13 residues. V gave up 6 bases and J gave up 7 bases, with 13 bases separating them. From germline, CDR1 is MNHEY and CDR2 SMNVEV (reference sequence). DNA for the CDR3: TGTGCCAGCAGACGGACTAGCATACAGCCCCAGCATTTT. Translated, it gives CASRRTSIQPQHF.

This clonotype was recorded only once. J is TRBJ2-7 and V is TRBV6-5, with D maybe TRBD2 (6 bases). CDR3 length: 15 amino acids. V dropped 3 bases and J dropped 3 bases, with 15 bases sitting between them. Germline values: CDR1 MNHEY, CDR2 SVGAGI. The CDR3 coding sequence is TGTGCCAGCAGTTATCGCCCGGACGGGAGCTACGAGCAGTACTTC. It codes for CASSYRPDGSYEQYF.

This sequence joins TRBV6-5 and TRBJ1-2; TRBD1 matches 10 bases. Germline values: CDR1 MNHEY, CDR2 SVGAGI. V dropped 6 bases and J dropped 5; count of bases not matched to a gene: 18. The CDR3 runs 18 residues. CDR3 sequence reads: CASRGDGTGAMPLYGYTF. Written as DNA, the CDR3 is TGTGCCAGCAGGGGGGACGGGACAGGGGCAATGCCCCTTTATGGCTACACCTTC.

Relative to its sample, this clonotype is medium-sized. The chain couples TRBV29-1 to TRBJ1-3, with 11 bases lining up with TRBD1. The ends lost 0 bases at V and 3 bases at J; junction bases unmatched: 13. Germline V lookup: CDR1 SQVTM, CDR2 ANQGSEA. This CDR3 comprises 19 residues. The CDR3 here is CSVEETDRGLLSYGNTIYF. The CDR3 coding sequence is TGCAGCGTTGAAGAAACGGACAGGGGGCTACTGTCCTATGGAAACACCATATATTTT. Filled out from reference TRBV29-1 and TRBJ1-3, the complete variable domain reads SAVISQKPSRDICQRGTSLTIQCQVDSQVTMMFWYRQQPGQSLTLIATANQGSEATYESGFVIDKFPISRPNLTFSTLTVSNMSPEDSSIYLCSVEETDRGLLSYGNTIYFGEGSWLTVV.

This chain joins TRBV4-3 and TRBJ2-7; 11 positions match TRBD2. J gave up 0 bases and V 4 bases, and 5 bases lay outside the gene matches. There are 16 residues in the CDR3. Germline lookup yields CDR1 LGHNA and CDR2 YSLEER. The CDR3 DNA follows: TGCGCCAGCAGCCCCGGGACTAGCGGTAGCTCCTACGAGCAGTACTTC. It translates to CASSPGTSGSSYEQYF.

This clonotype is deemed medium-sized. V and J are TRBV29-1 and TRBJ2-3; either TRBD1 or TRBD2 may fit D (5 bases each). The CDR3 sequence is 14 residues long. The V end was cut by 8 bases, the J end by 4 bases, with 19 bases between. Germline loops: CDR1 SQVTM, CDR2 ANQGSEA. This CDR3 is CSLTTRGFPDTQYF. CDR3 sequence (DNA): TGCAGCTTAACCACGAGGGGTTTCCCAGATACGCAGTATTTT.

This chain uses TRBV12-3 or TRBV12-4 with TRBJ2-7; D might be TRBD2 (7 bases). Trimming left V 4 bases short and J 3 bases short, with 10 bases between. The length of the CDR3 is 13 residues. The CDR3 DNA sequence: TGTGCCAGCAGTTGGGGAGGGGGCTACGAGCAGTACTTC. It translates to CASSWGGGYEQYF.

The CDR3 loop is CASSDQTGGTDTQYF. Written as DNA, the CDR3 is TGTGCCAGCAGTGACCAGACAGGGGGCACAGATACGCAGTATTTT. The chain combines TRBV6-1 with TRBJ2-3, with 8 nucleotides matching TRBD1. The CDR3 length is 15 residues. The germline V gene encodes CDR1 MNHNS and CDR2 SASEGT. The V gene end was trimmed by 3 bases and the J gene end by 1 base; junction bases not matched to a gene: 3.

This clonotype appeared a single time. V and J are TRBV6-2 or TRBV6-3 and TRBJ2-5; the D is unclear. V was shortened by 1 base and J by 1 base, with 13 bases between the two germline ends. The CDR3 is made up of 16 amino acids. Germline V gene sequence: CDR1 MNHEY, CDR2 SVGEGT. The CDR3 spells CASSYWGEPLQETQYF. CDR3 coding DNA: TGTGCCAGCAGTTACTGGGGTGAGCCCCTCCAAGAGACCCAGTACTTC.

This clonotype appeared a few times. The chain uses TRBV6-1 and TRBJ2-7; D might be TRBD2 (7 bases). CDR3 length: 15 residues. CDR1 is MNHNS, CDR2 SASEGT, per germline. V lost 2 bases and J 7 bases, leaving 18 bases between the germline ends. CDR3 region: CASSEYGGPAGEQYF. In DNA, the CDR3 is TGTGCCAGCAGTGAATACGGGGGGCCGGCGGGGGAGCAGTACTTC.

This clonotype has only a few counts. The chain employs TRBV12-3 or TRBV12-4 and TRBJ1-5; TRBD1 is a possible D gene (5 bases). V lost 4 bases, J lost 5 bases, and 6 bases lay in between. This CDR3 region has 12 residues. The CDR3 is CASSSGDQPQHF. CDR3 nucleotide sequence: TGTGCCAGCAGTTCGGGGGATCAGCCCCAGCATTTT.

This clonotype has just a few counts. The chain uses TRBV6-2 or TRBV6-3 and TRBJ2-2; no clear D gene. The CDR3 is made up of 14 amino acids. In germline, CDR1 is MNHEY, CDR2 SVGEGT. Trimming cost V 4 bases and J 5 bases, with 11 bases left between them. The chain's CDR3 is CASSSSGKTGELFF. Written as DNA, the CDR3 is TGTGCCAGCAGTTCCTCCGGAAAGACCGGGGAGCTGTTTTTT.

This chain uses TRBV27 with TRBJ2-3, with 8 bases lining up with TRBD2. CDR1 and CDR2 from the germline V gene are MNHEY and SMNVEV (reference sequence). V lost 0 bases and J lost 5; bases outside the gene matches: 10. The CDR3 is 17 amino acids. In DNA, the CDR3 is TGTGCCAGCAGTTTATCAACCGGGGGGGCCGGTATAGATACGCAGTATTTT. Its protein product is CASSLSTGGAGIDTQYF.

This clonotype was counted only a few times. The chain couples TRBV30 to TRBJ1-6; 12 bases are shared with TRBD1. CDR1 and CDR2 (germline): GTSNPN, SVGIG (reference sequence). V shed 4 bases and J 11 bases; nucleotides not matched to a gene: 18. The CDR3 has 18 amino acids. CDR3 in amino acids: CAWNKTRGDRGQGTPLHF. CDR3 bases: TGTGCCTGGAACAAAACTCGGGGGGACAGGGGGCAAGGGACACCCCTCCACTTT.

This chain connects TRBV12-3 or TRBV12-4 to TRBJ2-1, with TRBD2 identical over 7 bases. The CDR3 runs 13 residues. V lost 1 base to trimming and J lost 8 bases; unmatched junction nucleotides: 2. This chain's CDR3 is CASSLVAGDEQFF. For the CDR3, the DNA is TGTGCCAGCAGTTTAGTGGCGGGAGATGAGCAGTTCTTC.

The V and J genes are TRBV19 and TRBJ1-1, with 9 bases that match TRBD1. The J segment lost 5 bases and the V segment lost 6 bases, leaving 4 bases of the junction unmatched. The CDR3 contains 13 residues. CDR1 is LNHDA and CDR2 is SQIVND in the germline V gene (reference sequence). In DNA, the CDR3 is TGTGCCAGTAGAACGACAGGGGGAACTGAAGCTTTCTTT. It encodes CASRTTGGTEAFF.

The chain links TRBV12-3 or TRBV12-4 to TRBJ2-2; D may be TRBD1 (6 bases). V lost 6 bases and J lost 5, with 31 bases in between. The CDR3 contains 20 residues. CDR3 sequence: CASSSLPDRTHPRGTGELFF. CDR3 nucleotides: TGTGCCAGCAGCTCGCTTCCCGACAGGACCCATCCAAGGGGGACCGGGGAGCTGTTTTTT.

The DNA of the CDR3 is TGTGCCAGCAGCCCCCGGGACAGGTTGAACACTGAAGCTTTCTTT. This translates into CASSPRDRLNTEAFF. V usage is TRBV6-6 and J usage is TRBJ1-1; 8 bases line up with TRBD1. V shed 6 bases, J shed 0 bases, and the junction held 6 bases outside the gene matches. The germline gives CDR1 MNHNY, CDR2 SVGAGI (reference sequence). CDR3 size: 15 residues.

This clonotype occurred a few times. The rearrangement uses TRBV7-6 and TRBJ2-5; TRBD1 matches 7 bases. This CDR3 is built from 13 residues. CDR1 SGHVS and CDR2 FNYEAQ come from the germline V gene. The junction had 1 base not matched to a gene; V was cut back by 4 bases and J by 2 bases. CDR3 amino acids: CASSWTGQETQYF. The CDR3 coding sequence is TGTGCCAGCAGCTGGACAGGACAAGAGACCCAGTACTTC.